This T cell receptor (beta chain) was identified in a study of post-analysis software for immune sequencing data. Study-level results: TRBV segments more frequent in patients than in controls numbered roughly 5 and included TRBV5-6, TRBV5-1 and TRBV20-1. Strong same-batch co-clustering of samples appeared with F measure clustering.

About this clonotype itself: Its target is unknown.

TCR beta libraries were prepared from cDNA with unique molecular identifiers. Starting from approximately 0.95 to 9.8 million T cells, the study yielded a few hundred thousand cDNA molecules. TCRdb reprocessed the PCR reads via MiXCR and lists one record per CDR3 protein. The sample includes roughly 670,000 distinct CDR3 sequences, 55% to 60% of them seen just once. The CDR3 consists of 15 residues. Germline CDR1 and CDR2: SGHDN and FVKESK. This clonotype was obtained from a girl aged 2 to 10 with multiple sclerosis. V gene TRBV14 combines with J gene TRBJ2-7; tentatively, D is TRBD1 (6 bases). The last part of the DNA fits TRBJ2-5 better; the J call may be wrong. The sample taken for sequencing was blood. The CDR3 is CASSPYHQGSGTQYF. The CDR3 DNA reads TGTGCCAGCAGCCCATACCACCAGGGGTCAGGGACCCAGTACTTC.